What follows are 29 T cell receptor beta chains derived from one specimen sequenced in a study of blood T cell repertoires in COVID-19. Some clones are missing from TCRdb's copy, which holds only in-frame ones; the method was immunoSEQ multiplex PCR. Of 200,000 to 250,000 clones in the sample, around 83% were seen once. Sequences were obtained from peripheral blood. The receptors were sampled from a woman in her seventies with COVID-19, enrolled during active disease.

V is TRBV7-9 and J is TRBJ1-2, with 8 bases identical to TRBD1. This CDR3 spans 15 amino acids. From germline, CDR1 is SEHNR and CDR2 FQNEAQ (reference sequence). Trimming cost V 2 bases and J 0 bases; bases outside gene matches: 2. The CDR3 DNA reads as TGTGCCAGCAGCTTAACAGGGGGAGCTAACTATGGCTACACCTTC. Translated: CASSLTGGANYGYTF.

Ten or more counts support this clone. CDR3 nucleotides: TGTGCCAGCAGCTTGCAGGACAAGTCCTACGAGCAGTACTTC. Encoded protein: CASSLQDKSYEQYF. The chain is built from TRBV7-2 and TRBJ2-7; the D gene is possibly TRBD1 (5 bases). The length of the CDR3 is 14 residues. The V end was cut by 3 bases, the J end by 1 base, with 10 bases between. Germline CDR1 reads SGHTA; CDR2 reads FQGNSA.

The V gene is TRBV7-8, the J gene TRBJ1-2; D possibly corresponds to TRBD1 (6 bases). CDR3 length: 15 amino acids. Germline CDR1 SGHVS, CDR2 FQNEAQ. Trimming took 4 bases from V and 8 from J, leaving 20 bases between them. The CDR3 bases are TGTGCCAGCAGCTCGGACGTTTTTCCAGGGGAGGGCTACACCTTC. Translating it yields CASSSDVFPGEGYTF.

This clone turned up a few times. This chain joins TRBV18 and TRBJ1-5, with 7 bases lining up with TRBD1. The trim removed 3 bases at V and 3 bases at J, leaving 2 bases unmatched. Germline V CDR1 and CDR2: KGHSH, LQKENI. This CDR3 spans 14 amino acids. The CDR3 sequence: CASSPGQLNQPQHF. The CDR3 DNA is TGTGCCAGCTCACCGGGACAGCTCAATCAGCCCCAGCATTTT.

The rearrangement joins TRBV28 to TRBJ1-1, with 8 bases lining up with TRBD1. CDR1 MDHEN and CDR2 SYDVKM come from the germline V gene. V lost 6 bases, J lost 4 bases, and 7 bases stayed unmatched. CDR3 size: 14 residues. CDR3 sequence: CASRGQGGGTEAFF. DNA of the CDR3: TGTGCCAGCAGAGGACAGGGAGGAGGCACTGAAGCTTTCTTT.

The V and J genes are TRBV3-1 (or the pseudogene TRBV3-2) and TRBJ1-1, with D perhaps TRBD1 (6 bases). The V end lost 4 bases, the J end lost 4 bases, and 19 bases lay between the germline ends. Germline assignment: CDR1 LGHDT and CDR2 YNNKEL (reference sequence). This CDR3 has 16 residues. CDR3 loop: CASSPPGQILITEAFF. The DNA of the CDR3 is TGTGCCAGCAGCCCCCCCGGACAGATTCTAATCACTGAAGCTTTCTTT.

The gene calls are TRBV7-3 and TRBJ2-6; TRBD1 might be the D (6 bases). Looked up from germline, CDR1 is SGHTA and CDR2 is FQGTGA. V lost 5 bases, J lost 2 bases, and 13 bases lay in between. CDR3 length: 16 amino acids. The CDR3 DNA sequence: TGTGCCAGCAGCCTGAGGCAGGGGACTGGGGCCAACGTCCTGACTTTC. Protein sequence: CASSLRQGTGANVLTF.

The V call is TRBV11-1, the J call TRBJ2-3; possible D gene TRBD2, 6 bases. Germline V gene data show CDR1 as SGHAT and CDR2 as FQDESV (reference sequence). The CDR3 totals 15 residues. The V gene lost 2 bases and the J gene lost 2 bases, with 11 bases spanning the gap. CDR3 nucleotides: TGTGCCAGCAGCTTACTCGGCGGGAACACAGATACGCAGTATTTT. This codes for CASSLLGGNTDTQYF.

There are a few counts of this clone. This chain joins TRBV19 and TRBJ2-1; possibly TRBD1 for D (5 bases). Deletions cut 3 bases from V and 5 bases from J, with 8 bases between. This CDR3 has 13 residues. CDR1 and CDR2 from the germline V gene are LNHDA and SQIVND (reference sequence). The CDR3: CASSMTANNEQFF. For the CDR3, the DNA is TGTGCCAGTAGTATGACAGCTAACAATGAGCAGTTCTTC.

The chain couples TRBV28 to TRBJ1-2, with 7 bases lining up with TRBD1. The CDR3 runs to 13 residues. The ends lost 10 bases at V and 8 bases at J; junction bases unmatched: 13. Germline V CDR1 and CDR2: MDHEN, SYDVKM. CDR3 amino acids: CANSRRQGNGYTF. As DNA, the CDR3 is TGTGCCAACTCCCGAAGACAGGGCAACGGCTACACCTTC.

The rearrangement links TRBV6-5 to TRBJ1-1; D perhaps matches TRBD1 (5 bases). The V gene lost 0 bases and the J gene lost 2 bases, with 10 bases spanning the gap. This CDR3 is built from 15 residues. The germline V gene encodes CDR1 MNHEY and CDR2 SVGAGI. For the CDR3, the DNA is TGTGCCAGCAGTTACTCGGAGGGACTTAACACTGAAGCTTTCTTT. Translating it yields CASSYSEGLNTEAFF.

This chain connects TRBV7-6 to TRBJ2-7, with 9 bases lining up with TRBD2. Germline V gene sequence: CDR1 SGHVS, CDR2 FNYEAQ. The CDR3 has 15 amino acids. Trimming removed 0 bases from V and 4 bases from J; junction bases left unmatched: 4. The CDR3 DNA reads TGTGCCAGCAGCTTAGCAAGCCTAGCGGGATACGAGCAGTACTTC. Translated: CASSLASLAGYEQYF.

The chain has TRBV27 and TRBJ2-5; D ambiguous. V lost 6 bases and J lost 1, with 12 bases in between. Germline V lookup: CDR1 MNHEY, CDR2 SMNVEV (reference sequence). This CDR3 contains 14 residues. The CDR3 loop is CASSTTVSQETQYF. The CDR3 DNA reads TGTGCCAGCAGCACCACAGTATCCCAAGAGACCCAGTACTTC.

The chain has TRBV19 and TRBJ1-1; possibly TRBD1 for D (6 bases). V gave up 1 base and J gave up 3 bases, with 15 bases separating them. Germline V gene sequence: CDR1 LNHDA, CDR2 SQIVND (reference sequence). The CDR3 is 16 amino acids. This chain's CDR3 is CASSIAIRGSYTEAFF. The CDR3 bases are TGTGCCAGTAGTATAGCAATCAGGGGTAGCTACACTGAAGCTTTCTTT.

V is TRBV24-1 and J is TRBJ1-2, with 7 bases that match TRBD1. The germline gives CDR1 KGHDR, CDR2 SFDVKD. The CDR3 runs 13 residues. J was trimmed by 6 bases and V by 6 bases; bases with no gene match: 6. The DNA of the CDR3 is TGTGCCACCAGTTCAGGGGGGATTGATGGCTACACCTTC. Protein: CATSSGGIDGYTF.

The V gene is TRBV30, the J gene TRBJ1-5, with a tentative D call TRBD1 (5 bases). The germline gives CDR1 GTSNPN, CDR2 SVGIG (reference sequence). The CDR3 has 17 residues. V shed 2 bases and J shed 2 bases, with 19 bases lying between them. CDR3 bases: TGTGCCTGGAGTACCCTTAGGGGCCCTGGAGGCAATCAGCCCCAGCATTTT. Encoded protein: CAWSTLRGPGGNQPQHF.

The chain employs TRBV5-6 and TRBJ2-7; tentative D call: TRBD2 (6 bases). Trimming stripped 0 bases from V and 6 bases from J, with 13 bases between. The length of the CDR3 is 14 residues. Germline-derived CDR1 and CDR2 are SGHDT and YYEEEE. The CDR3: CASSLAGGGGEQYF. The CDR3 DNA is TGTGCCAGCAGCTTGGCCGGGGGAGGCGGCGAGCAGTACTTC.

This clone appeared once. The V call is TRBV3-1 (or the pseudogene TRBV3-2), the J call TRBJ2-4, with TRBD1 identical over 9 bases. Unmatched junction bases numbered 9, after V lost 4 bases and J lost 5 bases. Germline lookup yields CDR1 LGHDT and CDR2 YNNKEL (reference sequence). The CDR3 runs 16 residues. The CDR3 nucleotides read TGTGCCAGCAGCCTACGGGACAGGGCTACCGAAAACATTCAGTACTTC. This encodes CASSLRDRATENIQYF.

V usage is TRBV27 and J usage is TRBJ2-2; D is unresolved. Germline V gene data show CDR1 as MNHEY and CDR2 as SMNVEV (reference sequence). This CDR3 is 13 amino acids long. V lost 2 bases, J lost 6 bases, and 7 bases lay in between. CDR3 in DNA: TGTGCCAGCAGTTTAATCCGAGCCGGGGAGCTGTTTTTT. Translation: CASSLIRAGELFF.

This clone was observed a few times. This chain joins TRBV20-1 and TRBJ1-1, with a weak D call TRBD1 (6 bases). CDR3 length: 11 residues. The germline V gene has CDR1 DFQATT and CDR2 SNEGSKA (reference sequence). Trimming removed 6 bases at V and 8 bases at J, with 13 bases between. This CDR3 reads CSATLDREAFF. For the CDR3, the DNA is TGCAGTGCAACCCTCGACAGGGAAGCTTTCTTT.

V gene TRBV6-6 combines with J gene TRBJ1-1, with 7 bases that match TRBD1. The CDR3 is 13 amino acids. V dropped 6 bases and J dropped 4; count of bases not matched to a gene: 5. Germline V gene data show CDR1 as MNHNY and CDR2 as SVGAGI (reference sequence). The CDR3 sequence is CASSERGRTEAFF. The CDR3 DNA follows: TGTGCCAGCAGCGAAAGGGGGCGCACTGAAGCTTTCTTT.

The chain recombines TRBV19 with TRBJ1-5, with TRBD1 as a possible D gene (5 bases). Germline values: CDR1 LNHDA, CDR2 SQIVND (reference sequence). The CDR3 is made up of 14 amino acids. The V end lost 6 bases, the J end lost 4 bases, and 13 bases lay between the germline ends. Here the CDR3 reads CASRMDKLNQPQHF. The CDR3 nucleotides read TGTGCCAGTAGGATGGACAAGTTGAATCAGCCCCAGCATTTT.

The chain uses TRBV28 and TRBJ2-7; possibly TRBD2 for D (7 bases). Germline CDR1 MDHEN, CDR2 SYDVKM. This CDR3 has 16 amino acids. V dropped 0 bases and J dropped 1 base, with 13 bases sitting between them. CDR3 in DNA: TGTGCCAGCAGTTTATGGAGCGGGACACCATCCTACGAGCAGTACTTC. Translation gives CASSLWSGTPSYEQYF.

This rearrangement joins TRBV5-1 to TRBJ2-3, with D possibly matching TRBD2 (5 bases). In germline, CDR1 is SGHRS, CDR2 YFSETQ. V was shortened by 6 bases and J by 0 bases, with 17 bases between the two germline ends. CDR3 length: 16 residues. CDR3 region: CASNLLSAPSTDTQYF. In nucleotides, the CDR3 is TGCGCCAGCAACCTCCTTAGCGCACCTAGCACAGATACGCAGTATTTT.

There are a few counts of this clone. The V and J genes are TRBV7-9 and TRBJ2-5; the match to TRBD2 covers 11 bases. This CDR3 is built from 15 residues. V dropped 5 bases and J dropped 2; count of bases not matched to a gene: 4. Germline CDR1 SEHNR, CDR2 FQNEAQ (reference sequence). The DNA of the CDR3 is TGTGCCAGCAGCACGGGGACTAGCGGACAAGAGACCCAGTACTTC. The encoded protein is CASSTGTSGQETQYF.

Only a few counts were recorded for this clone. This sequence joins TRBV5-1 and TRBJ2-7; D remains ambiguous. This CDR3 comprises 13 residues. CDR1 is SGHRS, CDR2 YFSETQ, per germline. V dropped 4 bases and J dropped 6 bases, with 14 bases sitting between them. CDR3 region: CASSPQSRSEQYF. Here the CDR3 DNA reads TGCGCCAGCAGCCCTCAATCTAGGTCCGAGCAGTACTTC.

The V and J genes are TRBV3-1 (or the pseudogene TRBV3-2) and TRBJ2-7, with TRBD2 matching over 11 bases. J lost 2 bases, V lost 0 bases, and 3 bases had no gene match. CDR3 size: 16 residues. Germline CDR1 and CDR2: LGHDT and YNNKEL (reference sequence). CDR3 nucleotide sequence: TGTGCCAGCAGCCAAGATCTAGCGGGAGGTGCCTACGAGCAGTACTTC. It is translated as CASSQDLAGGAYEQYF.

The chain has TRBV7-2 and TRBJ1-1; 10 bases map to TRBD1. The CDR3 is made up of 13 amino acids. Per the germline V gene, CDR1 is SGHTA and CDR2 is FQGNSA. V was pared by 5 bases and J by 11 bases, with 8 bases of the junction left unmatched. The CDR3 loop reads CASSRRDRGIAFF. CDR3 in DNA: TGTGCCAGCAGCCGCCGGGACAGGGGCATTGCTTTCTTT. The entire variable domain, with the rest obtained from reference TRBV7-2 and TRBJ1-1, is as follows: GAGVSQSPSNKVTEKGKDVELRCDPISGHTALYWYRQSLGQGLEFLIYFQGNSAPDKSGLPSDRFSAERTGGSVSTLTIQRTQQEDSAVYLCASSRRDRGIAFFGQGTRLTVV.

The rearrangement joins TRBV28 to TRBJ2-7; D is possibly TRBD1 (6 bases). CDR1 and CDR2 from the germline V gene are MDHEN and SYDVKM. V was cut by 1 base and J by 9 bases, with 19 bases left in between. This CDR3 is 15 amino acids long. CDR3 region: CASSLLQGFQAGQYF. For the CDR3, the DNA is TGTGCCAGCAGTTTATTACAGGGATTTCAGGCCGGGCAGTACTTC.